These T cell receptor beta chains were read from a single sample in a study of cytotoxic CD8 clonotypes in ibrutinib-treated CLL. Clones were sequenced by immunoSEQ multiplex PCR, and TCRdb holds only the in-frame ones, with some missing. The sample holds roughly 220,000 clones; more than 70% are singletons and the top ten take roughly an eighth. The source was PBMCs, collected after 12 months of ibrutinib treatment. The source of these receptors is a human donor with chronic lymphocytic leukemia. Both conserved end residues are part of each CDR3. A D gene is named only where the DNA matches it firmly. A clone size is listed for some rows: how often the clone was seen (once, few, many), or a class if it is expanded.

d_gene | j_gene | abundance | v_gene | CDR3aa | CDR3nt
NA | TRBJ1-1 | few | TRBV30 | CAWSVGPEAFF | TGTGCCTGGAGTGTTGGGCCTGAAGCTTTCTTT
TRBD1 | TRBJ1-1 | NA | TRBV6-1 | CASSAQGAPNTEAFF | TGTGCCAGCAGTGCTCAGGGGGCCCCGAACACTGAAGCTTTCTTT
NA | TRBJ2-3 | NA | TRBV27 | CASSWGGTTDTQYF | TGTGCCAGCAGTTGGGGCGGGACCACAGATACGCAGTATTTT
NA | TRBJ1-3 | NA | TRBV6-6 | CASIPEGKRNTIYF | TGTGCCAGCATTCCTGAGGGCAAGAGAAACACCATATATTTT
TRBD2 | TRBJ2-5 | NA | TRBV25-1 | CASSEFGGGETQYF | TGTGCCAGCAGTGAATTTGGGGGAGGGGAGACCCAGTACTTC
NA | TRBJ1-5 | NA | TRBV6-5 | CASSTGNQQPQHF | TGTGCCAGCAGTACAGGGAACCAACAGCCCCAGCATTTT
NA | TRBJ2-7 | NA | TRBV5-6 | CASSLDPGEQYF | TGTGCCAGCAGCTTGGATCCGGGCGAGCAGTACTTC
TRBD2 | TRBJ2-7 | NA | TRBV6-5 | CASREGRRAYEQYF | TGTGCCAGCCGGGAGGGTCGTAGGGCTTACGAGCAGTACTTC
NA | TRBJ2-5 | NA | TRBV4-2 | CASSPGGERETQYF | TGTGCCAGCAGTCCCGGGGGAGAGCGGGAGACCCAGTACTTC
TRBD1 | TRBJ1-3 | few | TRBV4-1 | CASSQREGADGNTIYF | TGCGCCAGCAGCCAAAGAGAGGGGGCAGATGGAAACACCATATATTTT
NA | TRBJ2-6 | few | TRBV19 | CASSISGANVLTF | TGTGCCAGTAGTATCAGCGGGGCCAACGTCCTGACTTTC
NA | TRBJ1-3 | NA | TRBV28 | CASSFGGNGHTIYF | TGTGCCAGCAGTTTTGGAGGGAACGGTCACACCATATATTTT
NA | TRBJ1-2 | NA | TRBV5-4 | CASSPQTDSPKGYTF | TGTGCCAGCAGTCCTCAGACAGACAGCCCCAAGGGCTACACCTTC
NA | TRBJ1-3 | NA | TRBV7-9 | CASTEQGTVSGNTIYF | TGTGCCAGCACCGAACAAGGAACAGTCTCTGGAAACACCATATATTTT
NA | TRBJ2-2 | NA | TRBV18 | CASSSGKGDTGELFF | TGTGCCAGCTCATCGGGGAAAGGGGACACCGGGGAGCTGTTTTTT
NA | TRBJ1-4 | NA | TRBV6-5 | CASSLVPRGEKLFF | TGTGCCAGCAGTTTGGTCCCCCGGGGAGAAAAACTGTTTTTT
TRBD2 | TRBJ2-3 | NA | TRBV19 | CASKRSGTRGDTQYF | TGTGCCAGTAAGCGTAGCGGGACTCGGGGAGATACGCAGTATTTT
NA | TRBJ2-1 | NA | TRBV18 | CASSQRGHQVYNEQFF | TGTGCCAGCTCACAACGGGGACACCAAGTATACAATGAGCAGTTCTTC
NA | TRBJ1-4 | NA | TRBV6-1 | CASSNLLRADEKLFF | TGTGCCAGCAGCAATTTACTTCGGGCGGACGAAAAACTGTTTTTT
NA | TRBJ2-1 | few | TRBV18 | CASSPGRDNEQFF | TGTGCCAGCTCACCCGGTCGGGACAATGAGCAGTTCTTC
NA | TRBJ2-7 | NA | TRBV27 | CASSLLAGSEQYF | TGTGCCAGCAGTTTATTGGCAGGGAGCGAGCAGTACTTC
NA | TRBJ2-7 | NA | TRBV5-5 | CASSPQPKEQYF | TGTGCCAGCAGCCCCCAACCGAAAGAGCAGTACTTC
NA | TRBJ2-7 | NA | TRBV6-1 | CASSEEGVASYEQYF | TGTGCCAGCAGTGAAGAGGGGGTGGCATCCTACGAGCAGTACTTC
NA | TRBJ2-3 | NA | TRBV19 | CASYYPGEHTDTQYF | TGTGCCAGTTACTACCCGGGGGAGCACACAGATACGCAGTATTTT
TRBD1 | TRBJ1-1 | NA | TRBV18 | CASSPPGTGVNTEAFF | TGTGCCAGCTCACCTCCCGGGACAGGGGTGAACACTGAAGCTTTCTTT
NA | TRBJ2-2 | few | TRBV6-6 | CASSYQGGHTGELFF | TGTGCCAGCAGTTATCAGGGGGGACACACCGGGGAGCTGTTTTTT
NA | TRBJ1-1 | NA | TRBV7-2 | CASSLWGSLNTEAFF | TGTGCCAGCAGCTTATGGGGCAGCCTGAACACTGAAGCTTTCTTT
TRBD2 | TRBJ2-1 | NA | TRBV10-1 | CASSVAGKLNEQFF | TGCGCCAGCAGTGTAGCGGGGAAACTCAATGAGCAGTTCTTC
TRBD2 | TRBJ2-5 | once | TRBV5-4 | CASSPRTSGMQETQYF | TGTGCCAGCAGCCCTCGGACTAGCGGGATGCAAGAGACCCAGTACTTC
TRBD1 | TRBJ2-3 | NA | TRBV29-1 | CSVSPYRDSLYTDTQYF | TGCAGCGTTTCTCCGTACCGGGACAGCCTTTACACAGATACGCAGTATTTT
NA | TRBJ2-6 | NA | TRBV5-4 | CASSLSGANVLTF | TGTGCCAGCAGCTTGTCTGGGGCCAACGTCCTGACTTTC
NA | TRBJ2-3 | few | TRBV18 | CASSPPSYQGTDTQYF | TGTGCCAGCTCACCACCGAGTTATCAGGGCACAGATACGCAGTATTTT
TRBD2 | TRBJ2-7 | NA | TRBV27 | CASSYSSGSSYEQYF | TGTGCCAGCAGTTACTCCAGCGGGAGTTCCTACGAGCAGTACTTC
NA | TRBJ2-5 | NA | TRBV6-5 | CASSYSPIRGTQYF | TGTGCCAGCAGTTACTCCCCCATCCGGGGGACCCAGTACTTC
TRBD1 | TRBJ2-1 | NA | TRBV4-1 | CASSQATGVYYNEQFF | TGCGCCAGCAGCCAAGCTACAGGGGTATACTACAATGAGCAGTTCTTC
NA | TRBJ2-7 | NA | TRBV29-1 | CSVEIVGRYEQYF | TGCAGCGTTGAAATTGTCGGCAGGTACGAGCAGTACTTC
NA | TRBJ2-5 | NA | TRBV25-1 | CASSESTKGTQYF | TGTGCCAGCAGTGAATCGACAAAAGGGACCCAGTACTTC
TRBD2 | TRBJ2-1 | NA | TRBV29-1 | CSVFRAGLAGTAYNEQFF | TGCAGCGTTTTTAGGGCGGGACTAGCGGGAACCGCCTACAATGAGCAGTTCTTC
TRBD1 | TRBJ1-1 | NA | TRBV5-1 | CASSTATGRGTEAFF | TGCGCCAGCAGCACGGCGACAGGGCGCGGAACTGAAGCTTTCTTT
NA | TRBJ2-1 | NA | TRBV18 | CASSRDPGGLTPQFF | TGTGCCAGCTCACGGGATCCGGGGGGCCTGACCCCCCAGTTCTTC
NA | TRBJ1-1 | few | TRBV29-1 | CSVEELNSEAFF | TGCAGCGTTGAAGAATTGAACAGTGAAGCTTTCTTT
NA | TRBJ1-5 | NA | TRBV19 | CASSFLGLQGWGQPQHF | TGTGCCAGTAGTTTTCTAGGTCTACAGGGTTGGGGACAGCCCCAGCATTTT
NA | TRBJ1-6 | NA | TRBV18 | CASSRAQDGSPLHF | TGTGCCAGCTCACGGGCCCAGGACGGCTCACCCCTCCACTTT
NA | TRBJ1-2 | NA | TRBV27 | CASSLRGYGYTF | TGTGCCAGCAGTTTGCGGGGCTATGGCTACACCTTC
NA | TRBJ2-7 | many | TRBV5-1 | CASSPIPGQLYEQYF | TGCGCCAGCAGCCCGATACCGGGACAACTCTACGAGCAGTACTTC
NA | TRBJ2-1 | once | TRBV7-6 | CASSPGIRGIDEQFF | TGTGCCAGCAGCCCCGGGATACGCGGGATAGATGAGCAGTTCTTC
NA | TRBJ1-1 | NA | TRBV18 | CASSPSGPEAFF | TGTGCCAGCTCACCGTCGGGCCCTGAAGCTTTCTTT
NA | TRBJ1-5 | medium-sized | TRBV19 | CASSIVGWNLNQPQHF | TGTGCCAGTAGTATAGTAGGGTGGAACCTCAATCAGCCCCAGCATTTT
NA | TRBJ1-5 | few | TRBV4-1 | CASSQSGGNQPQHF | TGCGCCAGCAGCCAATCTGGGGGCAATCAGCCCCAGCATTTT